The 20 T cell receptor beta chains below all came from one sample that was sequenced in a study of cytomegalovirus exposure and HLA in healthy donors. The PCR ran on 60 Vbeta and 13 Jbeta primers. The assay was immunoSEQ multiplex PCR, and TCRdb's table has in-frame clones only and misses some. The profile shows 65,000 to 85,000 clones, 78% of them singletons. The sample taken for sequencing was PBMCs. All receptors derive from a woman aged 40 to 55 in good health and CMV-seropositive.

J is TRBJ2-5 and V is TRBV28; D gene uncertain. CDR3 length: 14 residues. Germline CDR1 reads MDHEN; CDR2 reads SYDVKM. The V end lost 3 bases, the J end lost 2 bases, and 10 bases lay between the germline ends. The CDR3 coding sequence is TGTGCCAGCAGTTTGACACCCGGTCAAGAGACCCAGTACTTC. It is translated as CASSLTPGQETQYF.

The CDR3 DNA reads TGTGCCAGCTCCTTAGCGGGGGGGGCAGATACGCAGTATTTT. Encoded protein: CASSLAGGADTQYF. The chain couples TRBV5-4 to TRBJ2-3; TRBD2 agrees at 11 bases. There are 14 residues in the CDR3. Germline lookup yields CDR1 SGHNT and CDR2 YYREEE (reference sequence). Trimming removed 7 bases from V and 4 bases from J; junction bases left unmatched: 5.

The V call is TRBV5-5, the J call TRBJ2-1; 9 bases are shared with TRBD2. Germline values: CDR1 SGHKS, CDR2 YYEKEE (reference sequence). The CDR3 sequence is 14 residues long. V lost 6 bases, J lost 2 bases, and 3 bases stayed unmatched. CDR3 nucleotide sequence: TGTGCCAGCACGACTAGCGGCCCCTACAATGAGCAGTTCTTC. Amino acids: CASTTSGPYNEQFF.

The chain links TRBV5-1 to TRBJ2-3; TRBD2 might be the D (5 bases). The CDR3 runs 16 residues. V lost 0 bases and J 0 bases, leaving 11 bases between the germline ends. CDR1 SGHRS and CDR2 YFSETQ come from the germline V gene. CDR3 in amino acids: CASSLAASPSTDTQYF. The CDR3 nucleotides read TGCGCCAGCAGCTTGGCCGCTAGCCCTAGCACAGATACGCAGTATTTT.

The genes are TRBV6-5 and TRBJ2-5; 12 bases line up with TRBD2. The CDR3 spans 15 residues. Germline assignment: CDR1 MNHEY and CDR2 SVGAGI. V lost 0 bases, J lost 4 bases, and 0 bases stayed unmatched. The CDR3 protein is CASSYSLAGGETQYF. The DNA for the CDR3 is TGTGCCAGCAGTTACTCACTAGCGGGGGGAGAGACCCAGTACTTC.

V is TRBV7-2 and J is TRBJ2-2; D gene uncertain. V lost 10 bases, J lost 2 bases, and 11 bases lay in between. CDR1 SGHTA and CDR2 FQGNSA come from the germline V gene. This CDR3 spans 13 amino acids. CDR3 DNA: TGTGCCACCGCCGGGTTCAACACCGGGGAGCTGTTTTTT. It translates to CATAGFNTGELFF.

The chain combines TRBV5-5 with TRBJ2-1; 9 bases agree with TRBD1. Germline CDR1 is SGHKS and CDR2 is YYEKEE (reference sequence). Trimming at V came to 4 bases and at J to 0 bases, leaving 5 bases not matched to a gene. There are 16 residues in the CDR3. The CDR3 DNA follows: TGTGCCAGCAGCGCGGGACAGGGATTCTCCTACAATGAGCAGTTCTTC. Translation gives CASSAGQGFSYNEQFF. The whole variable domain, filled in from reference TRBV5-5 and TRBJ2-1, reads DAGVTQSPTHLIKTRGQQVTLRCSPISGHKSVSWYQQVLGQGPQFIFQYYEKEERGRGNFPDRFSARQFPNYSSELNVNALLLGDSALYLCASSAGQGFSYNEQFFGPGTRLTVL.

The chain is built from TRBV7-2 and TRBJ1-1; the D is unclear. V lost 2 bases, J lost 0 bases, and 7 bases lay in between. CDR1 SGHTA and CDR2 FQGNSA come from the germline V gene. The CDR3 consists of 14 residues. The CDR3 nucleotides are TGTGCCAGCAGCTTAACGGGTTTGAACACTGAAGCTTTCTTT. This encodes CASSLTGLNTEAFF.

This chain uses TRBV27 with TRBJ1-1, with D possibly matching TRBD1 (6 bases). This CDR3 spans 15 amino acids. Germline values: CDR1 MNHEY, CDR2 SMNVEV (reference sequence). V lost 3 bases and J 4 bases, leaving 15 bases between the germline ends. CDR3 protein: CASSFGHQGSTEAFF. For the CDR3, the DNA is TGTGCCAGCAGTTTCGGTCACCAGGGGTCCACTGAAGCTTTCTTT.

The CDR3 region is CASSLMTGNHQPQHF. The CDR3 DNA reads TGTGCCAGCAGCTTGATGACGGGGAACCATCAGCCCCAGCATTTT. V and J are TRBV7-2 and TRBJ1-5; no clear D gene. V was clipped by 3 bases and J by 5 bases, with 14 bases between them. CDR3 length: 15 amino acids. Germline V gives CDR1 SGHTA, CDR2 FQGNSA.

With respect to this clone: The sample has other DNA sequences that encode this CDR3 too. The chain is built from TRBV4-3 and TRBJ1-4, with D unclear. The CDR3 length is 14 residues. The germline V and J ends were trimmed by 1 base and 7 bases, with 10 bases remaining between them. The germline V gene encodes CDR1 LGHNA and CDR2 YSLEER. CDR3 in amino acids: CASSQGGVGEKLFF. Here the CDR3 DNA reads TGCGCCAGCAGCCAAGGCGGGGTGGGTGAAAAACTGTTTTTT.

This clone turned up a few times. The V gene is TRBV19, the J gene TRBJ1-2; TRBD1 matches 11 bases. Germline CDR1 is LNHDA and CDR2 is SQIVND (reference sequence). Trimming took 8 bases from V and 8 from J; bases not matched to a gene: 10. The CDR3 is 14 amino acids. The DNA for the CDR3 is TGTGCCAGTCAAAAGGGACAGGGGGTAGGAGGCTACACCTTC. Protein: CASQKGQGVGGYTF.

In regard to this clone: Sequence at one end of the junction differs from germline and may be a read error. This chain connects TRBV7-3 to TRBJ1-2; TRBD1 might be the D (6 bases). The CDR3 is made up of 15 amino acids. CDR1 is SGHTA and CDR2 is FQGTGA in the germline V gene. The CDR3 region has the DNA TGTACCAGCAGCCTCGTGGGGGGGGCAACGGAAGGCTACACCTTC. It yields the protein CTSSLVGGATEGYTF. Supplemented by reference TRBV7-3 and TRBJ1-2, the full variable domain reads GAGVSQTPSNKVTEKGKYVELRCDPISGHTALYWYRQSLGQGPEFLIYFQGTGAADDSGLPNDRFFAVRPEGSVSTLKIQRTERGDSAVYLCTSSLVGGATEGYTFGSGTRLTVV.

This clone was found once. The chain recombines TRBV7-9 with TRBJ1-1; the D is unclear. This CDR3 comprises 13 residues. Per germline, CDR1 SEHNR and CDR2 FQNEAQ (reference sequence). CDR3 DNA sequence: TGTTCCTGCAGCGTAGATACTAATACTGAAGCTTTCTTT. Amino acid sequence: CSCSVDTNTEAFF.

The chain recombines TRBV7-2 with TRBJ2-1; possible D gene TRBD2, 6 bases. Trimming shortened V by 5 bases and J by 1 base, and 9 bases separated the two germline ends. Germline V lookup: CDR1 SGHTA, CDR2 FQGNSA. The length of the CDR3 is 14 residues. The CDR3 coding sequence is TGTGCCAGCAGCCCGCGGGAATCCTACAATGAGCAGTTCTTC. Translated: CASSPRESYNEQFF.

The V gene is TRBV9, the J gene TRBJ2-2, with D uncertain. The germline gives CDR1 SGDLS, CDR2 YYNGEE. The ends were cut back, 0 bases at V and 5 bases at J, with 11 bases in the middle. The CDR3 is 15 amino acids. Written as DNA, the CDR3 is TGTGCCAGCAGCGTAGATGGCTTGCGGACCGGGGAGCTGTTTTTT. Protein product: CASSVDGLRTGELFF.

The chain is built from TRBV21-1 and TRBJ2-7; the table calls TRBD2, which could not be checked here. TRBV21-1 is a pseudogene locus. The length of the CDR3 is 15 residues. The chain's CDR3 is CASSKSVRGRYEQYF. Here the CDR3 DNA reads TGTGCCAGCAGCAAATCGGTGCGGGGCCGTTACGAGCAGTACTTC.

This clone appeared a single time. The rearrangement links TRBV10-1 to TRBJ1-5; perhaps TRBD1 as D (5 bases). Germline V gene lookup returns CDR1 WNHNN and CDR2 SYGVQD (reference sequence). Trimming removed 1 base at V and 5 bases at J, with 15 bases between. The CDR3 has 16 residues. DNA of the CDR3: TGCGCCAGCAGTGAGTTCCAGGGCGAGAAAGATCAGCCCCAGCATTTT. It specifies CASSEFQGEKDQPQHF.

The gene calls are TRBV27 and TRBJ2-7; 11 bases agree with TRBD1. The CDR3 consists of 15 residues. The germline V gene encodes CDR1 MNHEY and CDR2 SMNVEV (reference sequence). Losses at the gene ends were 4 bases for V and 7 bases for J; bases not matched to a gene: 9. CDR3 in DNA: TGTGCCAGCAGTTGGACAGGGGGCGCGGTCGTGGAGCAGTACTTC. This encodes CASSWTGGAVVEQYF.

The rearrangement uses TRBV4-2 and TRBJ2-1; D perhaps matches TRBD2 (6 bases). The CDR3 contains 15 residues. The ends were cut back, 0 bases at V and 9 bases at J, with 15 bases in the middle. CDR1 and CDR2 from the germline V gene are LGHNA and YNFKEQ. The CDR3 is CASSQDGGSGTEQFF. CDR3 DNA sequence: TGTGCCAGCAGCCAAGACGGGGGTTCGGGTACTGAGCAGTTCTTC.